Listed below are T cell receptor beta chains from one sample, sequenced in a study of shared clonotypes between healthy human individuals. TCRdb's table, derived via immunoSEQ multiplex PCR, lists solely in-frame clones and lacks some. The sample lists 450,000 to 500,000 clones, approximately 81% occurring once. The material sequenced was PBMCs. These TCRs come from a woman in her 40s in good health. Some clones in this sample may be carry-over from other donors' samples. Each CDR3 is given with its conserved first and last residue. D genes are given only for firm matches. The size field is filled for only some rows; it gives once, few, many or a size class.

.,14,TRBJ2-1,.,TRBV30,TGTGCCTGGAGTGTCGACAGGATCTACAATGAGCAGTTCTTC,CAWSVDRIYNEQFF
TRBD1,15,TRBJ2-3,.,TRBV25-1,TGTGCCAGCAGTGCCACAGGGGGGAGCACAGATACGCAGTATTTT,CASSATGGSTDTQYF
.,15,TRBJ2-7,.,TRBV7-9,TGTGCCAGCAGCGCCCCCGGGACACTAGCCTACGAGCAGTACTTC,CASSAPGTLAYEQYF
TRBD1,15,TRBJ2-1,.,TRBV7-7,TGTGCTAGCAGCTTAGGTACAGGGGTTGGAGATGAGCAGTTCTTC,CASSLGTGVGDEQFF
.,14,TRBJ1-3,.,TRBV6-1,TGTGCCAGCAGTGAACGGGGCGGTGGAAACACCATATATTTT,CASSERGGGNTIYF
TRBD1,13,TRBJ2-5,.,TRBV6-1,TGTGCCAGCAGTCAGGGGGCCCGAGAGACCCAGTACTTC,CASSQGARETQYF
.,14,TRBJ2-5,.,TRBV5-1,TGCGCCAGCAGCCGGGGCGAAGGCCAAGAGACCCAGTACTTC,CASSRGEGQETQYF
TRBD2,16,TRBJ2-3,.,TRBV7-2,TGTGCCAGCAGCTTAGGGAGCGGGAGAGGTTCAGATACGCAGTATTTT,CASSLGSGRGSDTQYF
TRBD1,15,TRBJ1-1,.,TRBV5-1,TGCGCCAGCAGCTTGGAGGGGGCGCAGGGGGCTGAAGCTTTCTTT,CASSLEGAQGAEAFF
.,12,TRBJ2-3,.,TRBV27,TGTGCCAGCAGTCCGAAAGGAAGGCCGCAGTATTTT,CASSPKGRPQYF
.,14,TRBJ1-2,.,TRBV28,TGTGCCAGCAGAGGGCATCCCGTTAACTATGGCTACACCTTC,CASRGHPVNYGYTF
.,15,TRBJ1-5,.,TRBV5-6,TGTGCCAGCAGCTTGGTTGTCAGCGAGAATCAGCCCCAGCATTTT,CASSLVVSENQPQHF
TRBD1,15,TRBJ2-1,.,TRBV6-6,TGTGCCAGCAGTTACTCCGGGGACAGGGGGAGTGAGCAGTTCTTC,CASSYSGDRGSEQFF
TRBD2,16,TRBJ2-1,.,TRBV5-1,TGCGCCAGCAGCTTGGATGGACTAGCGGGAGGAAATGAGCAGTTCTTC,CASSLDGLAGGNEQFF
TRBD1,13,TRBJ2-3,.,TRBV7-3,TGTGCCAGCAGCCTCCAGGGGGCAGATACGCAGTATTTT,CASSLQGADTQYF
.,14,TRBJ2-7,.,TRBV28,TGTGCCAGCGTCGGGCAGCTATCGACCTACGAGCAGTACTTC,CASVGQLSTYEQYF
.,15,TRBJ2-3,.,TRBV6-6,TGTGCCAGCAGTATTGGCCGGCTCCACACAGATACGCAGTATTTT,CASSIGRLHTDTQYF
TRBD1,13,TRBJ2-7,.,TRBV28,TGTGCCAGCAGTTTGGGACAGACCTACGAGCAGTACTTC,CASSLGQTYEQYF
.,13,TRBJ2-7,.,TRBV28,TGTGCCAGCAGAACTACCGCAGTCTACGAGCAGTACTTC,CASRTTAVYEQYF
.,13,TRBJ2-1,once,TRBV18,TGTGCCAGCTCGCCCGGGACTCCCAATGAGCAGTTCTTC,CASSPGTPNEQFF
TRBD2,19,TRBJ2-5,.,TRBV7-3,TGTGCCAGCAGCTCCCCAGTGACTAGCGGTCCCTGGGGCCAAGAGACCCAGTACTTC,CASSSPVTSGPWGQETQYF
.,17,TRBJ2-7,.,TRBV7-7,TGTGCCAGCAGCTCCATAACCGGGATCTCGAGCTCCTACGAGCAGTACTTC,CASSSITGISSSYEQYF
.,15,TRBJ2-7,.,TRBV4-2,TGTGCCAGCAGCCAAGAGGAGGGGGCTTCCTACGAGCAGTACTTC,CASSQEEGASYEQYF
TRBD1,13,TRBJ1-4,.,TRBV5-6,TGTGCCAGCGGAGGACAGGGGTATGAAAAACTGTTTTTT,CASGGQGYEKLFF
TRBD1,19,TRBJ2-7,.,TRBV28,TGTGCCAGCAGTTTACCCGGGACAGGGGGCTACGTAACCCCCTACGAGCAGCACTTC,CASSLPGTGGYVTPYEQHF
.,13,TRBJ2-7,.,TRBV4-2,TGTGCCAGCAGCCAAGGGGGAGGCTACGAGCAGTACTTC,CASSQGGGYEQYF
.,15,TRBJ1-2,.,TRBV5-4,TGTGCCAGCAGCTTGGCCGACAGTTACCACTATGGCTACACCTTC,CASSLADSYHYGYTF
.,17,TRBJ2-1,.,TRBV7-2,TGTGCCAGCAGCTCTAGAATAGGGGGGAACGGGCGCAATGAGCAGTTCTTC,CASSSRIGGNGRNEQFF
.,14,TRBJ2-1,.,TRBV6-5,TGTGCCAGCAGCCCGCGGGCACGCTACAATGAGCAGTTCTTC,CASSPRARYNEQFF
.,14,TRBJ2-1,.,TRBV6-1,TGTGCCAGCAAGGAGGGGCACCTATTGATCGAGCAGTTCTTC,CASKEGHLLIEQFF
.,15,TRBJ2-3,.,TRBV5-1,TGCGCCAGCAGCTTGGTTGACCACAGCACAGATACGCAGTATTTT,CASSLVDHSTDTQYF
.,12,TRBJ2-7,few,TRBV18,TGTGCCAGCTCACGAGAAAACTACGAGCAGTACTTC,CASSRENYEQYF
.,13,TRBJ1-1,once,TRBV6-6,TGTGCCAGCAGTAGAGCAGAGAACACTGAAGCTTTCTTT,CASSRAENTEAFF
TRBD2,16,TRBJ2-7,many,TRBV27,TGTGCCAGCAGTTTCAGAGGCACTAGCGGGAGTCACGAGCAGTACTTC,CASSFRGTSGSHEQYF
.,14,TRBJ1-5,.,TRBV5-4,TGTGCCAGCAGCCAAGGGGGGGGCAATCAGCCCCAGCATTTT,CASSQGGGNQPQHF
TRBD1,13,TRBJ2-5,.,TRBV7-9,TGTGCCAGCGTCGACAGGGGGTGGGAGACCCAGTACTTC,CASVDRGWETQYF
TRBD2,14,TRBJ2-4,.,TRBV6-1,TGTGCCAGCAGGGTACTAGCGGGCGGAAACATTCAGTACTTC,CASRVLAGGNIQYF
.,13,TRBJ1-4,.,TRBV5-1,TGCGCCAGCAGCTTACAGGAAAATGAAAAACTGTTTTTT,CASSLQENEKLFF
TRBD2,15,TRBJ2-3,.,TRBV11-2,TGTGCCAGCAGCTTAGTTTCTGCGGGAGGAAATACGCAGTATTTT,CASSLVSAGGNTQYF
TRBD2,16,TRBJ2-7,.,TRBV4-3,TGCGCCAGCAGCCTGACTAGCGGGAGTTCTAGCGACGAGCAGTACTTC,CASSLTSGSSSDEQYF
.,13,TRBJ1-2,.,TRBV5-1,TGCGCCAGCAGCGTCGACCGACACTATGGCTACACCTTC,CASSVDRHYGYTF
.,17,TRBJ1-1,.,TRBV4-2,TGTGCCAGCAGCCAAGGGGGCCCGGGCCGCACTAACACTGAAGCTTTCTTT,CASSQGGPGRTNTEAFF
.,11,TRBJ2-7,.,TRBV28,TGTGCCAGCGTAAATTCCTACGAGCAGTACTTC,CASVNSYEQYF
.,15,TRBJ2-1,.,TRBV7-3,TGTGCCAGCAGCTTTCTAGGGAGTTCCTACAATGAGCAGTTCTTC,CASSFLGSSYNEQFF
TRBD1,13,TRBJ1-5,.,TRBV28,TGTGCCACCAGGGGGGACCTCAATCAGCCCCAGCATTTT,CATRGDLNQPQHF
TRBD2,17,TRBJ2-1,.,TRBV5-5,TGTGCCAGCAGCTCCGGACTAGCGACACTCCCTTACAATGAGCAGTTCTTC,CASSSGLATLPYNEQFF
.,13,TRBJ2-6,once,TRBV14,TGTGCCAGCAGCGTACCGGGGGCCAACGTCCTGACTTTC,CASSVPGANVLTF
TRBD2,16,TRBJ2-2,once,TRBV4-1,TGCGCCAGCAGCCAAGCAGCGGGAGCTCTATCCGGGGAGCTGTTTTTT,CASSQAAGALSGELFF
TRBD2,15,TRBJ2-1,.,TRBV4-3,TGCGCCAGCAGCCAAGAAGGGACTAGATACAATGAGCAGTTCTTC,CASSQEGTRYNEQFF
TRBD1,15,TRBJ2-1,.,TRBV30,TGTGCCTGGAGTCAGGACAGGGGGGAAAACAATGAGCAGTTCTTC,CAWSQDRGENNEQFF